What follows describes a single T cell receptor (beta chain). What it recognizes is unknown. These data belong to a study of radiotherapy plus CTLA-4 blockade in lung cancer. Study as a whole: Objective responses were recorded in about 18% of patients, with disease control recorded in 25% to 35%. Study outcomes and limitations: Tumor-origin TCR clones grew in blood after radiotherapy plus ipilimumab. Strongest reported response predictors: early blood clone changes and post-radiation interferon-beta.

Here immunoSEQ multiplex PCR was the method, and the copy in TCRdb shows in-frame clones only, minus some. The table has roughly 48,000 clones, roughly 80% seen once. CDR1 is LGHNT, CDR2 FRNRAP, per germline. V lost 1 base and J 1 base, leaving 12 bases between the germline ends. The CDR3 has 16 residues. The chain links TRBV12-5 to TRBJ2-3, with D tentatively TRBD2 (5 bases). The sample in question was peripheral blood, obtained from a patient treated with radiotherapy plus ipilimumab. This TCR came from a human donor with non-small cell lung cancer who had stable disease on radiotherapy plus ipilimumab. The CDR3 is CASGLGTQARTDTQYF. CDR3 sequence (DNA): TGTGCTAGTGGTTTGGGGACTCAAGCCCGCACAGATACGCAGTATTTT.